One and the same sample provided the 17 T cell receptor beta chains below, sequenced in a study of cytomegalovirus exposure and HLA in healthy donors. The PCR employed 60 Vbeta primers together with 13 Jbeta primers. Profiling relied on immunoSEQ multiplex PCR, and the TCRdb table lists in-frame clones only, not all of them. The table records about 170,000 clones, approximately 80% of them present only once. The sequencing input was PBMCs. The receptors shown here come from a male donor in good health and CMV-seronegative.

The chain joins TRBV5-1 to TRBJ2-7; 12 bases line up with TRBD1. Germline values: CDR1 SGHRS, CDR2 YFSETQ. The CDR3 is made up of 17 amino acids. V shed 4 bases, J shed 4 bases, and the junction held 12 bases outside the gene matches. The CDR3 nucleotides are TGCGCCAGCAGCCCCACCGGGACAGGGGGCCATTGGTACGAGCAGTACTTC. It specifies CASSPTGTGGHWYEQYF.

This sequence joins TRBV27 and TRBJ2-1; D possibly corresponds to TRBD1 (6 bases). V shed 8 bases and J shed 3 bases, with 14 bases lying between them. This CDR3 has 14 amino acids. The V gene's germline CDR1 is MNHEY and CDR2 SMNVEV (reference sequence). The CDR3 reads CASGSGTFYNEQFF. The CDR3 region has the DNA TGTGCCAGCGGATCTGGGACATTCTACAATGAGCAGTTCTTC.

This clone was recorded a few times. The genes are TRBV10-3 and TRBJ1-5, with TRBD1 identical over 10 bases. The CDR3 length is 14 residues. Per germline, CDR1 ENHRY and CDR2 SYGVKD. V dropped 6 bases and J dropped 3; count of bases not matched to a gene: 2. The CDR3 nucleotides read TGTGCCATCAGAGGGACAGGGGACAATCAGCCCCAGCATTTT. Its protein product is CAIRGTGDNQPQHF.

The V and J genes are TRBV7-3 and TRBJ2-2, with a weak D call TRBD1 (6 bases). This CDR3 spans 16 amino acids. CDR1 and CDR2 from the germline V gene are SGHTA and FQGTGA. Trimming removed 2 bases from V and 0 bases from J, with 10 bases in between. CDR3 loop: CASSLGGGPNTGELFF. The CDR3 DNA is TGTGCCAGCAGCTTAGGTGGGGGCCCGAACACCGGGGAGCTGTTTTTT. Based on the CDR3 plus reference TRBV7-3 and TRBJ2-2, the full variable domain is GAGVSQTPSNKVTEKGKYVELRCDPISGHTALYWYRQSLGQGPEFLIYFQGTGAADDSGLPNDRFFAVRPEGSVSTLKIQRTERGDSAVYLCASSLGGGPNTGELFFGEGSRLTVL.

This clone was seen a few times. The rearrangement uses TRBV4-2 and TRBJ2-4; 7 positions agree with TRBD1. This CDR3 is built from 15 residues. V lost 3 bases to trimming and J lost 14 bases; unmatched junction nucleotides: 16. CDR1 is LGHNA, CDR2 YNFKEQ, per germline. The CDR3 reads CASSQATTGPSSKYF. The CDR3 DNA follows: TGTGCCAGCAGCCAGGCCACGACAGGGCCTAGCTCTAAGTACTTC.

This clone occurred once. V gene TRBV7-8 combines with J gene TRBJ2-2, with D tentatively TRBD2 (5 bases). Germline loops: CDR1 SGHVS, CDR2 FQNEAQ. The CDR3 runs 16 residues. The germline V and J ends were trimmed by 3 bases and 4 bases, with 15 bases remaining between them. CDR3 in amino acids: CASSLERSFGTGELFF. CDR3 coding DNA: TGTGCCAGCAGCTTGGAGCGGTCCTTCGGCACCGGGGAGCTGTTTTTT.

The rearrangement joins TRBV5-1 to TRBJ2-3; D remains ambiguous. There are 12 residues in the CDR3. Trimming took 0 bases from V and 3 from J, leaving 2 bases between them. The germline V gene encodes CDR1 SGHRS and CDR2 YFSETQ. The CDR3 is CASSLATDTQYF. The CDR3 region has the DNA TGCGCCAGCAGCTTGGCGACAGATACGCAGTATTTT.

The chain recombines TRBV7-2 with TRBJ2-1; the D gene is possibly TRBD2 (6 bases). Trimming shortened V by 6 bases and J by 4 bases, and 16 bases separated the two germline ends. The CDR3 runs to 15 residues. The V gene's germline CDR1 is SGHTA and CDR2 FQGNSA. DNA for the CDR3: TGTGCCAGCAGTACCAGACTAGGAGGTTACAATGAGCAGTTCTTC. Its protein product is CASSTRLGGYNEQFF.

This clone is a singleton in its sample. The chain has TRBV30 and TRBJ2-3; TRBD2 is a possible D gene (6 bases). This CDR3 is built from 16 residues. Looked up from germline, CDR1 is GTSNPN and CDR2 is SVGIG (reference sequence). The V gene lost 1 base and the J gene lost 0 bases, with 14 bases spanning the gap. CDR3 DNA: TGTGCCTGGAGTGACCGCCCGGGGGATAGCACAGATACGCAGTATTTT. Protein product: CAWSDRPGDSTDTQYF.

V and J are TRBV29-1 and TRBJ2-5, with a tentative D call TRBD2 (6 bases). V was shortened by 5 bases and J by 5 bases, with 15 bases between the two germline ends. Germline V gene lookup returns CDR1 SQVTM and CDR2 ANQGSEA. The length of the CDR3 is 13 residues. CDR3 nucleotides: TGCAGCGTTACTGGGGGGTCTATGGAGACCCAGTACTTC. It is translated as CSVTGGSMETQYF.

V usage is TRBV30 and J usage is TRBJ1-6, with a tentative D call TRBD1 (6 bases). Trimming took off 2 bases at V and 17 bases at J, with 19 bases between the two ends. Germline V gene data show CDR1 as GTSNPN and CDR2 as SVGIG (reference sequence). The CDR3 loop spans 13 amino acids. CDR3 in amino acids: CAWSPNPDSLFHF. As DNA, the CDR3 is TGTGCCTGGAGTCCCAACCCGGACAGCCTCTTCCACTTT.

This clone has more than one count but fewer than ten. This chain joins TRBV6-6 and TRBJ1-1; no reliable D call. V lost 3 bases and J lost 7, with 15 bases in between. The CDR3 is 14 residues long. The V gene's germline CDR1 is MNHNY and CDR2 SVGAGI (reference sequence). CDR3 bases: TGTGCCAGCAGTTATTTACGAGGGAAAAATGAAGCTTTCTTT. Its protein is CASSYLRGKNEAFF.

With regard to this clone: This sample also contains other DNA sequences that code for the same CDR3. J is TRBJ2-7 and V is TRBV9, with D possibly matching TRBD2 (6 bases). Trimming pared 0 bases from V and 4 bases from J, leaving 11 bases between. The CDR3 consists of 14 residues. The germline V gene encodes CDR1 SGDLS and CDR2 YYNGEE. The CDR3 region is CASSVATGGYEQYF. The DNA of the CDR3 is TGTGCCAGCAGCGTAGCTACCGGGGGTTACGAGCAGTACTTC.

This clone was seen more than once but under ten times. The V call is TRBV9, the J call TRBJ1-1, with D uncertain. The CDR3 spans 17 residues. The V end lost 0 bases, the J end lost 5 bases, and 20 bases lay between the germline ends. The germline V gene encodes CDR1 SGDLS and CDR2 YYNGEE. The CDR3 DNA reads TGTGCCAGCAGCGTAGTCGATTTATCGGCAGGTGGAACTGAAGCTTTCTTT. Translation gives CASSVVDLSAGGTEAFF.

V gene TRBV6-4 combines with J gene TRBJ1-2; tentative D call: TRBD1 (6 bases). CDR1 and CDR2 (germline): MRHNA, SNTAGT. This CDR3 comprises 16 residues. The germline V and J ends were trimmed by 1 base and 7 bases, with 19 bases remaining between them. The DNA for the CDR3 is TGTGCCAGCAGTGACTTGCCGGGGCAGGGGCGGAGTGGCTACACCTTC. Protein: CASSDLPGQGRSGYTF.

The V and J genes are TRBV28 and TRBJ2-2, with D possibly being TRBD1 (5 bases). V was clipped by 4 bases and J by 7 bases, with 7 bases between them. This CDR3 region has 12 residues. In germline, CDR1 is MDHEN, CDR2 SYDVKM. CDR3: CASSSRVGELFF. Here the CDR3 DNA reads TGTGCCAGCAGTTCCAGGGTCGGGGAGCTGTTTTTT.

J is TRBJ2-5 and V is TRBV7-8; D unclear. The CDR3 is made up of 14 amino acids. Trimming stripped 1 base from V and 2 bases from J, with 8 bases between. From germline, CDR1 is SGHVS and CDR2 FQNEAQ. As DNA, the CDR3 is TGTGCCAGCAGCTTAGGAGGCTCACAAGAGACCCAGTACTTC. The encoded protein is CASSLGGSQETQYF.